This passage covers 14 T cell receptor beta chains from one sample sequenced in a study of T cells in localized non-small cell lung cancer. Profiling relied on immunoSEQ multiplex PCR, and the TCRdb table lists in-frame clones only, not all of them. The sample includes approximately 22,000 clones, around 90% of them seen just once. The sample here was peripheral blood, taken before any cancer treatment. These receptors originate from an older male donor with stage I squamous cell lung carcinoma.

The gene calls are TRBV18 and TRBJ2-5; D perhaps matches TRBD1 (5 bases). The CDR3 runs to 12 residues. CDR1 is KGHSH and CDR2 is LQKENI in the germline V gene. V lost 1 base to trimming and J lost 12 bases, with 12 bases between them. The CDR3 DNA is TGTGCCAGCTCACCACAGGGGTCTTACGAGTACTTC. Amino acids: CASSPQGSYEYF.

The chain combines TRBV18 with TRBJ1-3, with D perhaps matching TRBD1 (5 bases). Trimming shortened V by 0 bases and J by 2 bases, and 14 bases separated the two germline ends. This CDR3 has 17 amino acids. CDR1 is KGHSH, CDR2 LQKENI, per germline. This CDR3 reads CASSPPTGTLTGNTIYF. In nucleotides, the CDR3 is TGTGCCAGCTCACCACCCACCGGGACTCTGACTGGAAACACCATATATTTT.

V gene TRBV19 combines with J gene TRBJ2-3; 7 bases agree with TRBD1. This CDR3 contains 15 residues. Germline CDR1 reads LNHDA; CDR2 reads SQIVND (reference sequence). The ends lost 3 bases at V and 2 bases at J; junction bases unmatched: 5. In DNA, the CDR3 is TGTGCCAGTAGTATTAGGGACAGCCACACAGATACGCAGTATTTT. It codes for CASSIRDSHTDTQYF.

The chain employs TRBV9 and TRBJ1-2; the D is unclear. This CDR3 contains 14 residues. Germline V gene sequence: CDR1 SGDLS, CDR2 YYNGEE. Trimming removed 3 bases at V and 1 base at J, with 10 bases between. CDR3 bases: TGTGCCAGCAGCGCTCCGGAGGGTAACTATGGCTACACCTTC. Translation: CASSAPEGNYGYTF. The entire variable domain, with the rest obtained from reference TRBV9 and TRBJ1-2, is as follows: DSGVTQTPKHLITATGQRVTLRCSPRSGDLSVYWYQQSLDQGLQFLIQYYNGEERAKGNILERFSAQQFPDLHSELNLSSLELGDSALYFCASSAPEGNYGYTFGSGTRLTVV.

The genes are TRBV27 and TRBJ2-3, with D hard to call. CDR3 length: 15 amino acids. CDR1 and CDR2 (germline): MNHEY, SMNVEV (reference sequence). Trimming pared 8 bases from V and 0 bases from J, leaving 15 bases between. The CDR3: CASSQVTPSTDTQYF. The CDR3 region has the DNA TGTGCCAGCTCCCAGGTGACCCCTAGCACAGATACGCAGTATTTT.

Turning to this clone: Its ends do not fully match the called genes, so a read error is possible. The sample has other DNA sequences that encode this CDR3 too. The gene calls are TRBV6-6 and TRBJ1-5; possibly TRBD1 for D (6 bases). Per the germline V gene, CDR1 is MNHNY and CDR2 is SVGAGI (reference sequence). This CDR3 is 13 amino acids long. This chain's CDR3 is CASILQGNQPQHF. The CDR3 DNA sequence: TGCGCCAGCATCCTACAGGGAAATCAGCCCCAGCATTTT.

V and J are TRBV27 and TRBJ2-3; weak D call: TRBD1 (6 bases). The CDR3 is 16 amino acids. Germline CDR1 MNHEY, CDR2 SMNVEV (reference sequence). V lost 3 bases and J lost 2, with 15 bases in between. As DNA, the CDR3 is TGTGCCAGCAGTTTGGGGACGACAGGTTTCACAGATACGCAGTATTTT. Its translation is CASSLGTTGFTDTQYF.

This chain connects TRBV4-2 to TRBJ2-7; D is undetermined. V was shortened by 1 base and J by 2 bases, with 9 bases between the two germline ends. This CDR3 contains 14 residues. Germline-derived CDR1 and CDR2 are LGHNA and YNFKEQ. The CDR3 DNA is TGTGCCAGCAGCCAAGCCGGGCCACCCTACGAGCAGTACTTC. Translating it yields CASSQAGPPYEQYF.

The J gene is TRBJ1-5, the V gene TRBV30; D is uncertain. The germline V and J ends were trimmed by 0 bases and 3 bases, with 9 bases remaining between them. The CDR3 is 14 residues long. CDR1 GTSNPN and CDR2 SVGIG come from the germline V gene (reference sequence). In DNA form, the CDR3 reads TGTGCCTGGAGTGTGGCCAGTAACAATCAGCCCCAGCATTTT. The encoded protein is CAWSVASNNQPQHF.

The V gene is TRBV9, the J gene TRBJ2-7; D not resolved. The CDR3 is 15 residues long. V was trimmed by 0 bases and J by 2 bases, leaving 12 bases between them. Germline lookup yields CDR1 SGDLS and CDR2 YYNGEE. The CDR3 DNA follows: TGTGCCAGCAGCGTAGCTCTCGGACCAACCTACGAGCAGTACTTC. Its translation: CASSVALGPTYEQYF.

This chain joins TRBV5-6 and TRBJ2-1, with 9 bases identical to TRBD1. After removal of 3 bases from V and 7 bases from J, the junction contained 8 bases not matched to a gene. The CDR3 consists of 15 residues. Germline assignment: CDR1 SGHDT and CDR2 YYEEEE. The CDR3 nucleotides read TGTGCCAGCAGCTCCACGGGACAGGGAAAGAATGAGCAGTTCTTC. Translated: CASSSTGQGKNEQFF.

This clone occurred once. This chain uses TRBV6-6 with TRBJ2-1; 10 nucleotides line up with TRBD2. Germline V CDR1 and CDR2: MNHNY, SVGAGI (reference sequence). CDR3 length: 16 amino acids. Unmatched junction bases numbered 8, after V lost 5 bases and J lost 4 bases. The CDR3 loop is CASSPIAGGKYNEQFF. The CDR3 DNA reads TGTGCCAGCAGTCCCATAGCGGGGGGCAAATACAATGAGCAGTTCTTC.

This sequence joins TRBV5-1 and TRBJ1-4; 9 nucleotides agree with TRBD1. CDR1 SGHRS and CDR2 YFSETQ come from the germline V gene. Germline trimming cut 4 bases from V and 8 bases from J; bases unmatched to any gene: 9. The CDR3 length is 15 residues. The CDR3 DNA reads TGCGCCAGCAGCCAAGGGGGACAGGGTCGGGAAAAACTGTTTTTT. This gives the protein CASSQGGQGREKLFF.

This chain joins TRBV10-3 and TRBJ2-1; D is unclear. The CDR3 length is 14 residues. Trimming removed 1 base at V and 5 bases at J, with 9 bases between. The V gene's germline CDR1 is ENHRY and CDR2 SYGVKD. The CDR3, as DNA: TGTGCCATCAGTGAGTTCGGACGGAACAATGAGCAGTTCTTC. This codes for CAISEFGRNNEQFF.